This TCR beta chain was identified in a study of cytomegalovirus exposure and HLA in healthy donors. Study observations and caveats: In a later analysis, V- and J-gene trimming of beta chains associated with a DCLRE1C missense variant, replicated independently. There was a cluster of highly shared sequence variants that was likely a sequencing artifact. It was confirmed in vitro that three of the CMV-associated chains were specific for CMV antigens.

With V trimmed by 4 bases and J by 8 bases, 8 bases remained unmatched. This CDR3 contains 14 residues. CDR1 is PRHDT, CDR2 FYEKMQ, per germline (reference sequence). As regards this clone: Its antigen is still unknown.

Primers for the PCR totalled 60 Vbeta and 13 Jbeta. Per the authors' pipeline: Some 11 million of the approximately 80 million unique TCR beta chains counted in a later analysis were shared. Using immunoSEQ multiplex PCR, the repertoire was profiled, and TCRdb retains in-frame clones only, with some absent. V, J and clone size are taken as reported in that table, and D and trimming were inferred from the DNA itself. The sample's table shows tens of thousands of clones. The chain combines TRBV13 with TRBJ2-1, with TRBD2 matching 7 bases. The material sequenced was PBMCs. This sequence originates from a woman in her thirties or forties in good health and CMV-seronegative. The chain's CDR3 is CASSYGRERYEQFF. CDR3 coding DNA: TGTGCCAGCAGCTACGGGCGGGAGAGGTATGAGCAGTTCTTC.